This entry lists 5 T cell receptor beta chains sequenced from one sample in a study of T cell responses to AZD1222 COVID-19 vaccine. Measured with immunoSEQ multiplex PCR; TCRdb has only the in-frame clones, and not every one. The top ten hold around 1% of the sample, which has 200,000 to 250,000 clones, roughly 91% seen once. The sequencing used peripheral blood, collected on day 0 of MenACWY control vaccination. The source of these receptors is an adult in good health.

In its sample, this clone was seen once. V usage is TRBV6-5 and J usage is TRBJ1-6, with unresolved D. Per germline, CDR1 MNHEY and CDR2 SVGAGI. The CDR3 sequence is 13 residues long. The ends were cut back, 2 bases at V and 11 bases at J, with 10 bases in the middle. CDR3 nucleotides: TGTGCCAGCAGTTACGGGAGGGTAGCACCCCTCCACTTT. It encodes CASSYGRVAPLHF.

The gene calls are TRBV19 and TRBJ2-1; D is perhaps TRBD1 or TRBD2 (6 bases each). CDR1 and CDR2 from the germline V gene are LNHDA and SQIVND (reference sequence). This CDR3 is built from 15 residues. V was pared by 3 bases and J by 2 bases, with 11 bases between. The CDR3 nucleotides read TGTGCCAGTAGTATCCCCGGGGGCACCTACAATGAGCAGTTCTTC. Protein: CASSIPGGTYNEQFF.

CDR3 sequence reads: CASSATRARDGYTF. CDR3 nucleotides: TGTGCCAGCAGCGCGACCAGGGCCAGGGATGGCTACACCTTC. The V and J genes are TRBV7-2 and TRBJ1-2; TRBD1 might be the D (5 bases). This CDR3 spans 14 amino acids. Germline V lookup: CDR1 SGHTA, CDR2 FQGNSA. V was clipped by 5 bases and J by 6 bases, with 16 bases between them.

The chain joins TRBV2 to TRBJ2-1; the match to TRBD1 covers 11 bases. The V and J ends lost 6 bases and 5 bases, in that order; junction bases with no gene match: 6. The CDR3 has 15 residues. Germline-derived CDR1 and CDR2 are SNHLY and FYNNEI. CDR3 DNA sequence: TGTGCCAGCAGGGAGAGGACAGGGGGCCACAATGAGCAGTTCTTC. Protein product: CASRERTGGHNEQFF.

J is TRBJ2-6 and V is TRBV7-9; D perhaps matches TRBD2 (6 bases). The CDR3 spans 16 residues. The ends were cut back, 1 base at V and 4 bases at J, with 11 bases in the middle. Per the germline V gene, CDR1 is SEHNR and CDR2 is FQNEAQ (reference sequence). This CDR3 is CASSLGAGSGANVLTF. The CDR3 bases are TGTGCCAGCAGCTTAGGGGCGGGGTCCGGGGCCAACGTCCTGACTTTC.